The sequence of this TCR beta chain was determined in a study of OX40 agonist ivuxolimab in advanced cancers. Some clones are missing from TCRdb's copy, which holds only in-frame ones; the method was immunoSEQ multiplex PCR. The table lists 75,000 or so clones, approximately 85% of them singletons. With 1 base removed from V and 9 bases from J, the gap between germline ends came to 7 bases. The CDR3 contains 12 residues. The germline CDR1 and CDR2 sequences are SGHAT and FQNNGV. The source of this sequence is an adult with an advanced solid tumor such as melanoma, head and neck, liver or kidney cancer. This chain connects TRBV11-2 to TRBJ2-1, with D possibly matching TRBD2 (5 bases). The sample here was CD4+ or CD8+ T cells sorted from blood, taken in a trial of the OX40 agonist ivuxolimab. The CDR3 sequence is CASSLGEREQFF. CDR3 DNA sequence: TGTGCCAGCAGCTTAGGGGAGCGTGAGCAGTTCTTC.